This TCR beta chain was captured in a study of T cells after yellow fever vaccination (dated by TCRdb to between 2018 and 2021). Describing the broader study: The SMART-Seq v4 Ultra Low Input RNA kit was used to prepare libraries from fractions with low cell numbers. Bulk TCR alpha and beta repertoires were sequenced longitudinally to track T-cell clones before and after primary and booster YFV17D yellow fever vaccination. Two healthy male donors made up the cohort, one aged 18 to 30 years and the other aged 30 to 40 years. Blood was drawn at multiple timepoints before and after primary and secondary immunization, with bulk PBMC replicates and cell subsets isolated.

This clonotype was found a few times. It has no known antigen specificity. It has no much larger one-base neighbor in the sample; base qualities were not kept. The CDR3 starts with the cysteine, ends with the phenylalanine, and has 13 residues. Here the CDR3 DNA is all that survives: 39 bases in frame from base 1. At the junction V is shortened by 5 bases and J by 3 bases, with 12 bases in between. According to the germline V gene, CDR1 reads SGHRS and CDR2 reads YFSETQ. The treatment or condition tag for this specimen amounts to: live attenuated yellow fever vaccine strain. PBMCs were isolated from peripheral blood using a standard Ficoll-Paque protocol. CD4 and CD8 T-cell fractions were isolated with Dynabeads CD4 and CD8 positive selection kits. RNA was extracted with TriZol from bulk PBMCs, CD4 and CD8 fractions, and dextramer-positive and dextramer-negative fractions. General conclusions and limits of the study: The secondary T-cell response was weaker than the primary response but faster, peaking on day 5 instead of day 15. Because the study included only two donors, the extent to which the findings can be generalized is limited. A small fraction of clonotypes showed up in both the CD4 and CD8 compartments, probably as a result of convergent recombination. Because abundant contaminating clonotypes from the bulk population could be contained in FACS-sorted repertoires, computational filtering was required. Most clones expanded after primary vaccination (about 96% of CD4 and 80% to 90% of CD8) were re-detected after the booster, suggesting that broad memory maintenance occurred.

Synthesis of TCR cDNA relied on 5'RACE template switching, a step that introduced a universal primer site along with unique molecular identifiers. Priming for cDNA synthesis came from both the TCR alpha and TCR beta constant segments. Library amplification involved two PCR steps, and the second step added sample barcodes and sequencing adapters. Libraries were sequenced on Illumina HiSeq 2500 (2x100 bp) or NovaSeq (2x150 bp). In the paper's pipeline: MIGEC was used to demultiplex reads and collapse the reads into UMI consensus sequences, and MiXCR was used for V(D)J alignment. Vaccine-responding clonotypes were identified with edgeR using replicate PBMC samples, with FDR below 0.01 and a log2 fold change above 5 up to day 15 being required. Bulk clonotypes were assigned CD4 or CD8 identity according to which sequenced CD4 or CD8 repertoire held them at higher abundance. The raw public reads went through TCRdb reprocessing: fastp at Q25, MiXCR clone calling, in-frame beta chains kept. Every CDR3 protein is listed once, alongside the most common genes and DNA of its rows. The V and J calls were determined by TCRdb, not by the authors. Across this sample there are approximately 160,000 distinct CDR3 sequences, with about 6.2% seen only once. Jointly, the top ten make up just under 3% of the sample.

The TCR sequence derives from a man between 18 and 29 years old who received the YFV17D yellow fever vaccine. The chain joins TRBV5-1 to TRBJ2-7; the D gene remains uncertain. Sample: CD4+ T cells sorted from PBMCs, taken on the day of the first yellow fever vaccination. The CDR3 sequence is CASRVGRDYEQYF. The sequenced DNA is TGCGCCAGCAGGGTTGGCAGAGACTACGAGCAGTACTTC.